This TCR beta chain was recovered during a study of shared clonotypes between healthy human individuals. Findings and caveats of the study: Clonotype sharing among donors was thought likely to change with sequencing depth.

For unsorted PBMC, 300 ng DNA per replicate equaled tens of thousands of T cell genomes. The method was immunoSEQ multiplex PCR; TCRdb's version includes in-frame clones alone and lacks a portion of them. The table lists some 470,000 clones, about 79% of them singletons, with 10% to 15% in the top ten. About this clone itself: Its target is not known. The likely explanation is a read error, given a far larger clone one base away.

Sequencing input: PBMCs. The clonotype was recovered from a woman aged 40 to 50 in good health. Some clones in this sample may be carry-over from other donors' samples.

CDR3 protein: CASSPTGTDGCTF. The CDR3 DNA sequence: TGTGCCAGCAGTCCGACTGGGACGGATGGCTGCACCTTC. The chain combines TRBV2 with TRBJ1-2; D is possibly TRBD1 (5 bases). The CDR3 is made up of 13 amino acids. Per the germline V gene, CDR1 is SNHLY and CDR2 is FYNNEI.